The text below deals with one T cell receptor beta chain. The antigen is not known. PCR amplification relied on 60 Vbeta primers (plus 13 Jbeta primers). Assay: immunoSEQ multiplex PCR; the TCRdb copy retains only in-frame clones and omits some. The sample holds under 120,000 clones; roughly 69% are singletons and the top ten take 3.8%. This entry belongs to a study of cytomegalovirus exposure and HLA in healthy donors. Study-wide results and caveats: HLA alleles were associated with some 16,000 TCR beta sequences in a later analysis at 0.05 false discovery rate. A missense DCLRE1C variant was associated with V- and J-gene trimming of TCR beta chains in a later analysis, and an independent cohort replicated the association.

When sampled, the donors appeared nominally healthy, though they likely had unrecorded immune exposures. The source material was PBMCs. This TCR derives from a man aged 30-40 years in good health and CMV-seropositive.

Written as DNA, the CDR3 is TGTGCCAGCAGCCCGGGTAGGCACTATGGCTACACCTTC. This translates into CASSPGRHYGYTF. This sequence joins TRBV7-2 and TRBJ1-2, with no clear D. Looked up from germline, CDR1 is SGHTA and CDR2 is FQGNSA. The V gene lost 5 bases and the J gene lost 3 bases, with 10 bases spanning the gap. This CDR3 has 13 residues.